A single sample is the source of the 18 T cell receptor beta chains below, sequenced in a study of shared clonotypes between healthy human individuals. CD45RO-negative, CCR7-positively selected cells formed the naive CD8 fraction, excluding terminally differentiated effector memory CD45RA+ cells. This table comes from immunoSEQ multiplex PCR, and its TCRdb copy is limited to in-frame clones, with some not included. This table holds about 2.2 million clones, about 93% found once. Sequencing used naive CD8+ T cells from PBMCs. These receptors were collected from a man between 18 and 29 years old in good health. Some clones in this sample may be carry-over from other donors' samples.

V usage is TRBV28 and J usage is TRBJ1-2; D is possibly TRBD1 (6 bases). CDR1 MDHEN and CDR2 SYDVKM come from the germline V gene. The CDR3 sequence is 14 residues long. Trimming pared 9 bases from V and 8 bases from J, leaving 22 bases between. The CDR3 DNA follows: TGTGCCAGTATCTACCGGGGGGGCCAGAGGGGCTACACCTTC. It yields the protein CASIYRGGQRGYTF.

The gene calls are TRBV4-3 and TRBJ1-1, with D perhaps matching TRBD1 (5 bases). The germline V and J ends were trimmed by 7 bases and 0 bases, with 21 bases remaining between them. Germline CDR1 and CDR2: LGHNA and YSLEER. The CDR3 is made up of 17 amino acids. This CDR3 reads CASTGGGYERMNTEAFF. CDR3 nucleotide sequence: TGCGCCAGCACCGGGGGGGGATACGAGAGAATGAACACTGAAGCTTTCTTT.

The chain carries TRBV29-1 and TRBJ2-1, with D perhaps given as TRBD1 or TRBD2 (5 bases each). Germline CDR1 is SQVTM and CDR2 is ANQGSEA. The ends were cut back, 2 bases at V and 5 bases at J, with 13 bases in the middle. The CDR3 loop spans 14 amino acids. CDR3 sequence: CSVERDGIDNEQFF. CDR3 DNA: TGCAGCGTTGAAAGGGACGGAATAGACAATGAGCAGTTCTTC.

This sequence joins TRBV4-1 and TRBJ2-3; D call uncertain. Germline loops: CDR1 MGHRA, CDR2 YSYEKL. The V gene lost 1 base and the J gene lost 5 bases, with 16 bases spanning the gap. CDR3 length equals 16 residues. The CDR3 nucleotides read TGCGCCAGCAGCCAAGGGGTCGCGCCAGGCGGAGATACGCAGTATTTT. This codes for CASSQGVAPGGDTQYF.

The rearrangement links TRBV15 to TRBJ2-1; D may correspond to TRBD1 or TRBD2 (5 bases each). CDR3 length equals 16 residues. Germline V CDR1 and CDR2: LNHNV, YYDKDF (reference sequence). Deletions cut 5 bases from V and 5 bases from J, with 19 bases between. CDR3 sequence: CATSDIGWQGDNEQFF. The CDR3 DNA follows: TGTGCCACCAGCGACATCGGGTGGCAGGGAGACAATGAGCAGTTCTTC.

The J gene is TRBJ1-1, the V gene TRBV6-6; D may be TRBD1 (5 bases). The CDR3 runs to 14 residues. Germline CDR1 MNHNY, CDR2 SVGAGI (reference sequence). V was trimmed by 2 bases and J by 1 base, leaving 8 bases between them. CDR3 sequence: CASSYRGENTEAFF. DNA of the CDR3: TGTGCCAGCAGTTACAGGGGAGAGAACACTGAAGCTTTCTTT.

The chain is built from TRBV10-3 and TRBJ1-1, with D possibly TRBD1 on 5 matching bases. Germline CDR1 ENHRY, CDR2 SYGVKD. The CDR3 has 15 residues. Trimming took off 5 bases at V and 0 bases at J, with 13 bases between the two ends. As DNA, the CDR3 is TGTGCCATCAGTCGAAAACAGGATGTGAACACTGAAGCTTTCTTT. Translated: CAISRKQDVNTEAFF.

The chain carries TRBV27 and TRBJ1-5; D may be TRBD1 (5 bases). Germline lookup yields CDR1 MNHEY and CDR2 SMNVEV (reference sequence). The V end lost 2 bases, the J end lost 3 bases, and 17 bases lay between the germline ends. This CDR3 region has 17 residues. The CDR3 region has the DNA TGTGCCAGCAGTTTAAACGGGGGACCGGGCCTCAATCAGCCCCAGCATTTT. Translation: CASSLNGGPGLNQPQHF.

The chain is built from TRBV27 and TRBJ2-7; D might be TRBD2 (5 bases). This CDR3 is 14 amino acids long. CDR1 and CDR2 from the germline V gene are MNHEY and SMNVEV (reference sequence). The V end was cut by 4 bases, the J end by 10 bases, with 20 bases between. DNA of the CDR3: TGTGCCAGCAGTTCCGTAGGGTCGGGAATAACTCAGTACTTC. This gives the protein CASSSVGSGITQYF.

The chain uses TRBV14 and TRBJ1-3; D not certain. This CDR3 has 16 residues. Trimming left V 4 bases short and J 4 bases short, with 17 bases between. The V gene's germline CDR1 is SGHDN and CDR2 FVKESK. The DNA of the CDR3 is TGTGCCAGCAGCCCACTGACCGGAGGATCGGGAAACACCATATATTTT. This gives the protein CASSPLTGGSGNTIYF.

The chain is built from TRBV19 and TRBJ1-2, with D possibly TRBD1 on 6 matching bases. Trimming stripped 4 bases from V and 5 bases from J, with 17 bases between. The CDR3 contains 15 residues. CDR1 is LNHDA, CDR2 SQIVND, per germline (reference sequence). The DNA for the CDR3 is TGTGCCAGTAGTAAATCTTCCAGGGGCGCATATGGCTACACCTTC. Protein sequence: CASSKSSRGAYGYTF.

Note on this clone: Other DNA variants within this sample encode the same CDR3. This sequence joins TRBV27 and TRBJ2-7, with D uncertain. There are 13 residues in the CDR3. The germline V gene has CDR1 MNHEY and CDR2 SMNVEV (reference sequence). Deletions cut 0 bases from V and 2 bases from J, with 5 bases between. The CDR3 bases are TGTGCCAGCAGTTTATCCTCTCCCTACGAGCAGTACTTC. Its protein is CASSLSSPYEQYF.

The CDR3 is CASSVAAWSTDTQYF. In DNA, the CDR3 is TGTGCCAGCAGCGTAGCGGCCTGGAGCACAGATACGCAGTATTTT. The V gene is TRBV9, the J gene TRBJ2-3, with D unclear. Germline CDR1 SGDLS, CDR2 YYNGEE. The V gene lost 0 bases and the J gene lost 0 bases, with 8 bases spanning the gap. CDR3 length: 15 amino acids.

The chain is built from TRBV5-1 and TRBJ2-7, with D possibly matching TRBD1 (6 bases). Trimming left V 3 bases short and J 2 bases short, with 21 bases between. This CDR3 has 17 residues. Germline V gene data show CDR1 as SGHRS and CDR2 as YFSETQ. CDR3 loop: CASSSRSTGRVPYEQYF. CDR3 nucleotides: TGCGCCAGCAGCTCACGATCCACAGGGAGAGTTCCCTACGAGCAGTACTTC.

This sequence joins TRBV5-1 and TRBJ2-3; 8 bases map to TRBD1. V trimming: 0 bases; J trimming: 4 bases; junction bases outside the gene matches: 4. The CDR3 consists of 15 residues. Germline loops: CDR1 SGHRS, CDR2 YFSETQ. The CDR3 nucleotides are TGCGCCAGCAGCTTGGTAGGACAGGGAGCAGATACGCAGTATTTT. It codes for CASSLVGQGADTQYF.

The V call is TRBV15, the J call TRBJ1-2; D may be TRBD1 (6 bases). CDR1 is LNHNV and CDR2 is YYDKDF in the germline V gene (reference sequence). The CDR3 is 14 residues long. The V gene lost 6 bases and the J gene lost 5 bases, with 16 bases spanning the gap. The CDR3 nucleotides are TGTGCCACCAGTTCTAAGGGGGGGGCTTATGGCTACACCTTC. It codes for CATSSKGGAYGYTF.

The chain has TRBV5-1 and TRBJ2-3, with unresolved D. V dropped 4 bases and J dropped 0 bases, with 12 bases sitting between them. Germline values: CDR1 SGHRS, CDR2 YFSETQ. The CDR3 spans 15 residues. CDR3 bases: TGCGCCAGCAGCGCTAACCCCTCTAGCACAGATACGCAGTATTTT. Translating it yields CASSANPSSTDTQYF.

The chain employs TRBV27 and TRBJ2-1; 9 bases are shared with TRBD2. The CDR3 runs to 16 residues. CDR1 is MNHEY and CDR2 is SMNVEV in the germline V gene (reference sequence). The V segment lost 5 bases and the J segment 6 bases; nucleotides outside the gene matches: 11. CDR3 nucleotides: TGTGCCAGCAGTCGGGGGCCGGGTAGCGGGAGCAATGAGCAGTTCTTC. Amino acid sequence: CASSRGPGSGSNEQFF.